What follows are 20 T cell receptor beta chains derived from one specimen sequenced in a study of siplizumab effects on memory and regulatory T cells. Data came from immunoSEQ multiplex PCR; TCRdb stores just in-frame clones and leaves some out. The sample includes about 100,000 clones, about 94% of them seen just once. The sequenced sample consisted of non-Treg CD4+ T cells sorted from blood. The receptors come from a human donor in good health.

The genes are TRBV6-6 and TRBJ1-2; 9 positions agree with TRBD1. The CDR3 runs 15 residues. V trimming: 6 bases; J trimming: 3 bases; junction bases outside the gene matches: 8. Germline lookup yields CDR1 MNHNY and CDR2 SVGAGI (reference sequence). The DNA for the CDR3 is TGTGCCAGCAGGTACCGACAGGGGGGAGACTATGGCTACACCTTC. Encoded protein: CASRYRQGGDYGYTF.

V usage is TRBV6-5 and J usage is TRBJ1-2; 8 nucleotides agree with TRBD1. The CDR3 totals 13 residues. Germline-derived CDR1 and CDR2 are MNHEY and SVGAGI. J lost 4 bases, V lost 5 bases, and 3 bases had no gene match. The CDR3 protein is CASSPDRAYGYTF. CDR3 coding DNA: TGTGCCAGCAGTCCGGACAGGGCCTATGGCTACACCTTC.

The table lists this clone with a count of one. In DNA, the CDR3 is TGTGCCAGCAGCTGGGGACTAGCGGGCAACACCGGGGAGCTGTTTTTT. Its protein is CASSWGLAGNTGELFF. This sequence joins TRBV5-4 and TRBJ2-2; TRBD2 agrees at 12 bases. The CDR3 contains 16 residues. Germline CDR1 reads SGHNT; CDR2 reads YYREEE (reference sequence). The junction had 2 bases not matched to a gene; V was cut back by 3 bases and J by 2 bases. Full variable domain (missing parts from reference TRBV5-4 and TRBJ2-2): ETGVTQSPTHLIKTRGQQVTLRCSSQSGHNTVSWYQQALGQGPQFIFQYYREEENGRGNFPPRFSGLQFPNYSSELNVNALELDDSALYLCASSWGLAGNTGELFFGEGSRLTVL.

This chain connects TRBV27 to TRBJ1-1, with 7 positions matching TRBD1. CDR3 length: 14 amino acids. V lost 5 bases to trimming and J lost 9 bases; unmatched junction nucleotides: 12. CDR1 is MNHEY, CDR2 SMNVEV, per germline (reference sequence). The CDR3 loop reads CASSLRGDSAKAFF. In nucleotides, the CDR3 is TGTGCCAGCAGTCTGAGAGGGGACAGCGCAAAAGCTTTCTTT.

This sequence joins TRBV14 and TRBJ2-3; D is tentatively TRBD1 or TRBD2 (5 bases each). The V gene's germline CDR1 is SGHDN and CDR2 FVKESK. The CDR3 extends over 16 amino acids. Trimming removed 8 bases at V and 0 bases at J, with 18 bases between. The CDR3 DNA sequence: TGTGCCAGCGCGGAAAGTGGGGGTCCTAGCACAGATACGCAGTATTTT. Protein: CASAESGGPSTDTQYF.

V usage is TRBV19 and J usage is TRBJ1-5, with D possibly being TRBD1 (5 bases). The CDR3 consists of 14 residues. Germline V gene data show CDR1 as LNHDA and CDR2 as SQIVND (reference sequence). The germline V and J ends were trimmed by 5 bases and 3 bases, with 11 bases remaining between them. The CDR3 sequence: CASSSWDLNQPQHF. The CDR3 DNA reads TGTGCCAGTAGTTCTTGGGACCTCAATCAGCCCCAGCATTTT. The full variable domain, with the rest looked up from reference TRBV19 and TRBJ1-5, is DGGITQSPKYLFRKEGQNVTLSCEQNLNHDAMYWYRQDPGQGLRLIYYSQIVNDFQKGDIAEGYSVSREKKESFPLTVTSAQKNPTAFYLCASSSWDLNQPQHFGDGTRLSIL.

The chain carries TRBV28 and TRBJ2-3; 11 positions match TRBD2. CDR1 MDHEN and CDR2 SYDVKM come from the germline V gene. Unmatched junction bases numbered 8, after V lost 6 bases and J lost 3 bases. The CDR3 loop spans 16 amino acids. CDR3 residues: CASRALAGGGTDTQYF. CDR3 bases: TGTGCCAGCAGGGCCCTAGCGGGAGGAGGGACAGATACGCAGTATTTT.

This sequence joins TRBV7-3 and TRBJ2-2, with D perhaps assigned TRBD1 or TRBD2 (6 bases each). The CDR3 is 17 amino acids. The V and J ends lost 1 base and 5 bases respectively, with 17 bases between them. Germline lookup yields CDR1 SGHTA and CDR2 FQGTGA. CDR3 coding DNA: TGTGCCAGCAGCTTAAACAGGGACTCCGGACGTACCGGGGAGCTGTTTTTT. It encodes CASSLNRDSGRTGELFF.

This rearrangement joins TRBV5-1 to TRBJ2-7; tentatively, D is TRBD1 or TRBD2 (6 bases each). The germline gives CDR1 SGHRS, CDR2 YFSETQ. V was shortened by 3 bases and J by 2 bases, with 15 bases between the two germline ends. CDR3 size: 15 residues. CDR3 in amino acids: CASSSIWGATYEQYF. The DNA of the CDR3 is TGCGCCAGCAGCTCCATTTGGGGGGCGACCTACGAGCAGTACTTC.

The chain carries TRBV21-1 and TRBJ2-3; the D call in the table, TRBD1, was not verified against the DNA. TRBV21-1 constitutes a pseudogene. CDR3 size: 14 residues. CDR3 protein: CASSEPDSTDTQYF. CDR3 coding DNA: TGTGCCAGCAGCGAACCAGACAGTACAGATACGCAGTATTTT.

The chain combines TRBV7-3 with TRBJ1-6; D unclear. The CDR3 extends over 16 amino acids. Trimming took off 5 bases at V and 7 bases at J, with 18 bases between the two ends. The germline gives CDR1 SGHTA, CDR2 FQGTGA. The CDR3 coding sequence is TGTGCCAGCAGCCCGTCCGGGCCCCACTCCAATTCACCCCTCCACTTT. Translating gives CASSPSGPHSNSPLHF. Using reference TRBV7-3 and TRBJ1-6 for the parts outside the CDR3, the full variable domain is GAGVSQTPSNKVTEKGKYVELRCDPISGHTALYWYRQSLGQGPEFLIYFQGTGAADDSGLPNDRFFAVRPEGSVSTLKIQRTERGDSAVYLCASSPSGPHSNSPLHFGNGTRLTVT.

This chain joins TRBV2 and TRBJ2-7; 7 nucleotides line up with TRBD1. The CDR3 runs 12 residues. Germline-derived CDR1 and CDR2 are SNHLY and FYNNEI. The junction had 3 bases not matched to a gene; V was cut back by 8 bases and J by 2 bases. CDR3 sequence: CASDRETYEQYF. DNA for the CDR3: TGTGCCAGCGACAGGGAGACCTACGAGCAGTACTTC.

The chain has TRBV2 and TRBJ1-1; D not resolved. CDR3 size: 14 residues. Germline V gene data show CDR1 as SNHLY and CDR2 as FYNNEI. The V and J ends lost 3 bases and 0 bases respectively, with 8 bases between them. The CDR3 region is CASSDLRVNTEAFF. The CDR3 nucleotides read TGTGCCAGCAGTGATTTACGGGTGAACACTGAAGCTTTCTTT.

This clone has just one count. V is TRBV30 and J is TRBJ1-2; D unclear. The CDR3 covers 11 residues. Germline V gene data show CDR1 as GTSNPN and CDR2 as SVGIG (reference sequence). Trimming shortened V by 4 bases and J by 3 bases, and 6 bases separated the two germline ends. DNA of the CDR3: TGTGCCTGGATGGAATACTATGGCTACACCTTC. It yields the protein CAWMEYYGYTF. Complete variable domain (other parts from reference TRBV30 and TRBJ1-2): SQTIHQWPATLVQPVGSPLSLECTVEGTSNPNLYWYRQAAGRGLQLLFYSVGIGQISSEVPQNLSASRPQDRQFILSSKKLLLSDSGFYLCAWMEYYGYTFGSGTRLTVV.

V is TRBV9 and J is TRBJ1-5, with a weak D call TRBD1 (5 bases). The CDR3 spans 14 residues. V lost 3 bases to trimming and J lost 5 bases, with 12 bases between them. CDR1 is SGDLS, CDR2 YYNGEE, per germline. The CDR3 protein is CASSGGALDQPQHF. CDR3 DNA sequence: TGTGCCAGCAGCGGAGGGGCGTTAGATCAGCCCCAGCATTTT.

The chain carries TRBV19 and TRBJ2-7; D is undetermined. The V end was cut by 5 bases, the J end by 2 bases, with 10 bases between. The CDR3 runs to 13 residues. Per the germline V gene, CDR1 is LNHDA and CDR2 is SQIVND (reference sequence). CDR3 nucleotide sequence: TGTGCCAGTAGTCCTCCCTCCGCCTACGAGCAGTACTTC. Translating gives CASSPPSAYEQYF.

Here the CDR3 reads CASSIGRGDLGNTIYF. The DNA of the CDR3 is TGTGCCAGTAGTATTGGGAGAGGCGACCTGGGAAACACCATATATTTT. The chain couples TRBV19 to TRBJ1-3; D not certain. V was shortened by 3 bases and J by 4 bases, with 16 bases between the two germline ends. Looked up from germline, CDR1 is LNHDA and CDR2 is SQIVND (reference sequence). The CDR3 is 16 residues long.

The rearrangement uses TRBV7-9 and TRBJ2-3; 7 nucleotides agree with TRBD2. Germline CDR1 is SEHNR and CDR2 is FQNEAQ (reference sequence). Germline trimming cut 1 base from V and 4 bases from J; bases unmatched to any gene: 8. This CDR3 is built from 16 residues. The CDR3 loop reads CASSLVVAGVADTQYF. The CDR3 DNA follows: TGTGCCAGCAGCTTAGTAGTTGCGGGAGTAGCAGATACGCAGTATTTT.

The chain is built from TRBV5-1 and TRBJ2-2, with a possible D match to TRBD1 (6 bases). The germline CDR1 and CDR2 sequences are SGHRS and YFSETQ. Trimming left V 2 bases short and J 7 bases short, with 12 bases between. The CDR3 covers 14 residues. The CDR3 bases are TGCGCCAGCAGCTTACCAGGGGACGGCGGGGAGCTGTTTTTT. It translates to CASSLPGDGGELFF.

A word on this clone: At one end the junction does not follow the germline gene, possibly because of a read error. The V call is TRBV2, the J call TRBJ1-1, with D unresolved. The germline CDR1 and CDR2 sequences are SNHLY and FYNNEI. CDR3 length: 10 residues. The CDR3 sequence is CASSDKGLIF. The CDR3 DNA sequence: TGTGCCAGCAGTGATAAGGGATTGATCTTT. The full variable domain, its missing parts supplied by reference TRBV2 and TRBJ1-1, is EPEVTQTPSHQVTQMGQEVILRCVPISNHLYFYWYRQILGQKVEFLVSFYNNEISEKSEIFDDQFSVERPDGSNFTLKIRSTKLEDSAMYFCASSDKGLIFGQGTRLTVV.